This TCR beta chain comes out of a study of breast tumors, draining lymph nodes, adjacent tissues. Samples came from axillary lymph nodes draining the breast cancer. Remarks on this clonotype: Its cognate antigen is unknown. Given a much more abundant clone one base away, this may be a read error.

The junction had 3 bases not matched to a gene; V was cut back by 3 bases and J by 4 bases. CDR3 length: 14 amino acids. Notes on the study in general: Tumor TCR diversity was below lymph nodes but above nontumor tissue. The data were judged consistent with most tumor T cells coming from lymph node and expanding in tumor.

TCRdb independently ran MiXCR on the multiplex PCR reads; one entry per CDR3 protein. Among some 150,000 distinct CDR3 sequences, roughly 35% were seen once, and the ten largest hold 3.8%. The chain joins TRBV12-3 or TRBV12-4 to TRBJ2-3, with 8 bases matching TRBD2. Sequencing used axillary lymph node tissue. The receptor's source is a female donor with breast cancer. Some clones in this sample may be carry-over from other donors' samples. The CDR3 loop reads CASSFLLAADTQYF. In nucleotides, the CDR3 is TGTGCCAGCAGTTTCTTACTAGCGGCAGATACGCAGTATTTT.